This entry is about one TCR beta chain. The data are from a study of T-cell memory formation after mild COVID-19. Across the study: TCR clustering was largely donor specific.

Each CDR3 protein gets one entry after TCRdb re-called the 5' RACE reads with MiXCR. Seen here are approximately 440,000 distinct CDR3 sequences, 20% observed once, and the top ten hold 8.4%. V was pared by 8 bases and J by 3 bases, with 14 bases between. This CDR3 has 13 amino acids. Per the germline V gene, CDR1 is MNHEY and CDR2 is SVGAGI. This TCR derives from an adult woman who had mild COVID-19 (a few samples of this study predate the infection). Cell type and time point are not known. Material for sequencing was PBMCs or a T cell subset sorted from them (not recorded which). V usage is TRBV6-5 and J usage is TRBJ2-7, with D unclear. Written as DNA, the CDR3 is TGTGCCAGCGGGGTAAGGCAGAACTACGAGCAGTACTTC. It is translated as CASGVRQNYEQYF.